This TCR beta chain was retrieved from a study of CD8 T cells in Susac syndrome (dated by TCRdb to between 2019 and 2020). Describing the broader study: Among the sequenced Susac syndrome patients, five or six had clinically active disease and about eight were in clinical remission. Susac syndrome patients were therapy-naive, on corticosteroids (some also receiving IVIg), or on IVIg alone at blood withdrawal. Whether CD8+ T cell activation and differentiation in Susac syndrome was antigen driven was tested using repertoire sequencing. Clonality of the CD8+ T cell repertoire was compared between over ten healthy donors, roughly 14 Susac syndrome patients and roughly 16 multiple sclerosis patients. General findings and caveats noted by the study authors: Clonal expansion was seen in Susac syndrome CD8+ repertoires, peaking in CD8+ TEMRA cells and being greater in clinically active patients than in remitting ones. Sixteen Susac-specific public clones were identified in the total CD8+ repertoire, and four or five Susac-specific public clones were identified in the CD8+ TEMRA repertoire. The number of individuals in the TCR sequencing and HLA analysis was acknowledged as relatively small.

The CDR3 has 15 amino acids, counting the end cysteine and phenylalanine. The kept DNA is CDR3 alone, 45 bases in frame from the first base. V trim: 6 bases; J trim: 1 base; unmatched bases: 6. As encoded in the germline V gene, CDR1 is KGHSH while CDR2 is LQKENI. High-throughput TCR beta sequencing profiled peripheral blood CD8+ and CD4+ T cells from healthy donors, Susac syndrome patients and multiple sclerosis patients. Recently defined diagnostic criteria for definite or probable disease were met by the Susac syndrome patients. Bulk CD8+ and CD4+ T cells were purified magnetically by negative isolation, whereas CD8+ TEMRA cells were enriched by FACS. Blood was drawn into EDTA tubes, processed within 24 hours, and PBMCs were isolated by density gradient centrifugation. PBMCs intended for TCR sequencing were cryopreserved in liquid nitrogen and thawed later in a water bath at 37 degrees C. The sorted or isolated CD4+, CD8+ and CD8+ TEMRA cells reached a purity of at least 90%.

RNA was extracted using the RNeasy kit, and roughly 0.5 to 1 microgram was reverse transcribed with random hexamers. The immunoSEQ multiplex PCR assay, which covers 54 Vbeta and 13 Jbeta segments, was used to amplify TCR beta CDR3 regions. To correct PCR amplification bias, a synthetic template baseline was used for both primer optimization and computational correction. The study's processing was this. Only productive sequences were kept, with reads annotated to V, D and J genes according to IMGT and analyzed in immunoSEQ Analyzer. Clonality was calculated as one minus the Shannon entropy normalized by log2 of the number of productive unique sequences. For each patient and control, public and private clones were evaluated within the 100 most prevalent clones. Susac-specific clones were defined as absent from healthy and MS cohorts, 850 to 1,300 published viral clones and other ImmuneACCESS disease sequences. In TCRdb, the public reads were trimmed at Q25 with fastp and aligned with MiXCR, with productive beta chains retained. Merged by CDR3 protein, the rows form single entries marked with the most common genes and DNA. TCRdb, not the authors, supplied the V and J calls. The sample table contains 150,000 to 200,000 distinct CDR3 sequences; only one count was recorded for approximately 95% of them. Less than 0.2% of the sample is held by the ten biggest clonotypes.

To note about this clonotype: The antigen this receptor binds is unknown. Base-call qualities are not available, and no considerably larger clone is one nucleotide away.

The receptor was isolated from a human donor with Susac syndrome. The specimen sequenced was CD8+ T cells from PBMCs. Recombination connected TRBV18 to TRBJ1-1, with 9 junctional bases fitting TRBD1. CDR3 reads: CASSPMGQGNTEAFF. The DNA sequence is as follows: TGTGCCAGCTCGCCTATGGGACAGGGGAACACTGAAGCTTTCTTT.